Listed here is a single T cell receptor beta chain. As yet, its antigen is unknown. Other DNA sequences in the same sample also yield this CDR3. These data belong to a study of PD-1 blockade in classical Hodgkin lymphoma. Points from the study as a whole: Repertoire difference causes, possibly disease activity or prior therapy, remain undefined.

Described time point: newly diagnosed, previously untreated cHL patient sample. Thawed PBMCs yielded CD4+ T cells through magnetic negative selection. Only in-frame clones appear in the TCRdb table, and some are missing; sequencing was by immunoSEQ multiplex PCR. This sample carries about 20,000 clones, around 81% of them seen once, and the ten largest clones take less than 1.5%. Trimming removed 3 bases at V and 3 bases at J, with 11 bases between. Germline lookup yields CDR1 MNHEY and CDR2 SVGAGI. The CDR3 spans 14 residues. The TCR sequence derives from a human donor with classical Hodgkin lymphoma. Material for sequencing was CD4+ T cells from blood. The chain employs TRBV6-5 and TRBJ1-1; weak D call: TRBD1 (6 bases). The CDR3 region is CASSYRGRDTEAFF. CDR3 nucleotide sequence: TGTGCCAGCAGTTATCGGGGGCGCGACACTGAAGCTTTCTTT.